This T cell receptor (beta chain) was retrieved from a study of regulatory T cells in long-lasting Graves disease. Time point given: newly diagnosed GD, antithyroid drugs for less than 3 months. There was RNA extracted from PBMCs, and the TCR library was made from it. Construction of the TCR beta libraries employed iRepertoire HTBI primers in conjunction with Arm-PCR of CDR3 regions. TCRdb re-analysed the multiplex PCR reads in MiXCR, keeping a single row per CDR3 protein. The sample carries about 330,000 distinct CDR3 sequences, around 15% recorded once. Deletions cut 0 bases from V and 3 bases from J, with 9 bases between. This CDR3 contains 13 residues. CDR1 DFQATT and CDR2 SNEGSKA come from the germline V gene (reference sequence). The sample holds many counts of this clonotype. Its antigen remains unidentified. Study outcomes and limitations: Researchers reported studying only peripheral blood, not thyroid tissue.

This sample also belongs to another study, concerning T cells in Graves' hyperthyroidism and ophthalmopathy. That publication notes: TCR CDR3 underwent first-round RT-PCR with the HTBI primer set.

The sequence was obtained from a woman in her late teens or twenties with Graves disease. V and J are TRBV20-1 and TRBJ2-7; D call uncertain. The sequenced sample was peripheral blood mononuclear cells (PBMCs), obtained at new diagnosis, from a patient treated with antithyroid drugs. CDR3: CSAREGFGYEQYF. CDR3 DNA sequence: TGCAGTGCTAGAGAAGGGTTCGGCTACGAGCAGTACTTC.